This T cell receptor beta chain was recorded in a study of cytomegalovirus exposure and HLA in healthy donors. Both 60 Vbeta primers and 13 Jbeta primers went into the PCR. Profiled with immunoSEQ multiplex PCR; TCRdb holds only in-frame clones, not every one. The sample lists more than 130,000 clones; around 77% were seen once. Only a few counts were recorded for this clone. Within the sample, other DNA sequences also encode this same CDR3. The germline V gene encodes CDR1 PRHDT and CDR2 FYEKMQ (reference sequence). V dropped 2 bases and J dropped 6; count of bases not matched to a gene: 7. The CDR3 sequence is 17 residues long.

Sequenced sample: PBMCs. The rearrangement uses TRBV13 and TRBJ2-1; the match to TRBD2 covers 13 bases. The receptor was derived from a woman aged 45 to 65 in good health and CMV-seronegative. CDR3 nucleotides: TGTGCCAGCAGCTTAACTAGCGGGGGGGCACGAGGCAATGAGCAGTTCTTC. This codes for CASSLTSGGARGNEQFF.